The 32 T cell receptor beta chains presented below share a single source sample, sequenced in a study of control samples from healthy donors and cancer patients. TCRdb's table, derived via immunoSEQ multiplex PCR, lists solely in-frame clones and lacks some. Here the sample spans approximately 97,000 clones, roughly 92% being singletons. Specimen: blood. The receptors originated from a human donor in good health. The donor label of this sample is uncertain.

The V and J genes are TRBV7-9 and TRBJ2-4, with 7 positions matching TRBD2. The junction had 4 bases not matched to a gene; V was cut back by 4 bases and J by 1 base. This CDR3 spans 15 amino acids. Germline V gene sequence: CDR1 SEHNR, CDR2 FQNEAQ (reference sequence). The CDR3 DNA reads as TGTGCCAGCAGCTCCACCGGGGGGGCCAAAAACATTCAGTACTTC. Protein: CASSSTGGAKNIQYF.

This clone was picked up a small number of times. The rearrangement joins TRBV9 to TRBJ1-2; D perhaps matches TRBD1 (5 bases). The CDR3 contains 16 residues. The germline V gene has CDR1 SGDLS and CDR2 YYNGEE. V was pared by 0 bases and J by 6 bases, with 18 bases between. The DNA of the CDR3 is TGTGCCAGCAGCGTAGCAGGGTTGAGGGGAGACAATGGCTACACCTTC. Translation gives CASSVAGLRGDNGYTF.

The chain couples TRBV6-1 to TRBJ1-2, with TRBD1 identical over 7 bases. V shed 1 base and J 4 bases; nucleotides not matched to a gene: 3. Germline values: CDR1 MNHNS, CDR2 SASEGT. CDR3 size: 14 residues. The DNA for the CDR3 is TGTGCCAGCAGTGAAGGACAGGGACTCTATGGCTACACCTTC. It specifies CASSEGQGLYGYTF.

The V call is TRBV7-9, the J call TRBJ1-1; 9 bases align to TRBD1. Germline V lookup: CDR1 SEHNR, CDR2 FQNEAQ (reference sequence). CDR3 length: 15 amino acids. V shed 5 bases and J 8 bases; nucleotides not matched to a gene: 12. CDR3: CASSVGDRVSVEAFF. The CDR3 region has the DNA TGTGCCAGCAGCGTGGGGGACAGGGTTTCGGTCGAAGCTTTCTTT.

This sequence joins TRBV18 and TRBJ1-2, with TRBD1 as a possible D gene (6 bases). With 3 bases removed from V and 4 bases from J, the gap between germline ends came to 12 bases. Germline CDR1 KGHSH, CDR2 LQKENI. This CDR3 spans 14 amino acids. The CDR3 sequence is CASSPTTGFYGYTF. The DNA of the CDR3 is TGTGCCAGCTCACCCACGACAGGATTCTATGGCTACACCTTC.

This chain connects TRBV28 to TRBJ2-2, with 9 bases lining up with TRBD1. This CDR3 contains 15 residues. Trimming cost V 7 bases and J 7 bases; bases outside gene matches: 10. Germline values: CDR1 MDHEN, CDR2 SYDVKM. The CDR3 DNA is TGTGCCAGCATCAAGGGGACAGGGATAGGCGGGGAGCTGTTTTTT. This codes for CASIKGTGIGGELFF.

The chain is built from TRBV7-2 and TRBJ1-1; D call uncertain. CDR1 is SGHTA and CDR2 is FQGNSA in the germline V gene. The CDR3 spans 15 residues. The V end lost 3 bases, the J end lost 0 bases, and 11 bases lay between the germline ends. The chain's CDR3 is CASSLSGGMNTEAFF. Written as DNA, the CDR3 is TGTGCCAGCAGCTTGTCGGGAGGAATGAACACTGAAGCTTTCTTT.

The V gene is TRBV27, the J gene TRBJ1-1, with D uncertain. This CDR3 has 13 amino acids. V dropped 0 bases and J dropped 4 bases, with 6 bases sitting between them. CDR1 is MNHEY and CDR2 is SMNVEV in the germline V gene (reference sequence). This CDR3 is CASSLSQPTEAFF. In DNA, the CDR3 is TGTGCCAGCAGTTTATCTCAGCCCACTGAAGCTTTCTTT.

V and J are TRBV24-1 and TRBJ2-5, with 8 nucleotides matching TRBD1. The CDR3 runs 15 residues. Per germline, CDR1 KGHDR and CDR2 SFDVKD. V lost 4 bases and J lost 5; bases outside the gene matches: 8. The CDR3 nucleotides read TGTGCCACCAGTGAAAGGACAGGGATGTTCGAGACCCAGTACTTC. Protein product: CATSERTGMFETQYF.

The CDR3 loop reads CASSRTGFYNEQFF. CDR3 bases: TGTGCCAGCAGTAGAACAGGTTTCTACAATGAGCAGTTCTTC. The J gene is TRBJ2-1, the V gene TRBV27, with D maybe TRBD1 (5 bases). The CDR3 is 14 residues long. V was shortened by 5 bases and J by 3 bases, with 11 bases between the two germline ends. Per germline, CDR1 MNHEY and CDR2 SMNVEV (reference sequence).

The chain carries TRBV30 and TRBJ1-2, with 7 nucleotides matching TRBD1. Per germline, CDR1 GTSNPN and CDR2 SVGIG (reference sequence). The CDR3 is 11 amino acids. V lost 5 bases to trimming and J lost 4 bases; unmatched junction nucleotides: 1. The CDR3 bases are TGTGCCTGGGGACAGGTCTATGGCTACACCTTC. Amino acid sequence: CAWGQVYGYTF.

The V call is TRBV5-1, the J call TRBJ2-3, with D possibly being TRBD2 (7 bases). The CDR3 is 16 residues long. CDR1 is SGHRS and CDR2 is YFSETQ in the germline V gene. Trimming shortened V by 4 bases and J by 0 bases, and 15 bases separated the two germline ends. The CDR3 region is CASSPSPGGSTDTQYF. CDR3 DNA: TGCGCCAGCAGCCCTAGCCCGGGGGGCAGCACAGATACGCAGTATTTT.

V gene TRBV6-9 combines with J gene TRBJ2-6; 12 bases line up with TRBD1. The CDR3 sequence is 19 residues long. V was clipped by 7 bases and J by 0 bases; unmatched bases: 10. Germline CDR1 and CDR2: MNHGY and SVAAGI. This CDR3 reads CASIPGQGAPCSGANVLTF. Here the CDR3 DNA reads TGTGCCAGCATCCCGGGACAGGGGGCTCCCTGCTCTGGGGCCAACGTCCTGACTTTC.

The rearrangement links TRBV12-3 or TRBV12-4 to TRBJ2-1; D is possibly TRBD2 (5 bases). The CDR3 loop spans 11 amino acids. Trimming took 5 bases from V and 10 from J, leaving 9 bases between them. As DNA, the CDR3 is TGTGCCAGCAGTCCAAGCGGCGAGCAGTTCTTC. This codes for CASSPSGEQFF.

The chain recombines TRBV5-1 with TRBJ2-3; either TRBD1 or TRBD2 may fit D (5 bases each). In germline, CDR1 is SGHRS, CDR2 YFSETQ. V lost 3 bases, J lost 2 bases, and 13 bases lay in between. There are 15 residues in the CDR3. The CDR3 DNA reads TGCGCCAGCAGCTCCAGGGACCCTAACACAGATACGCAGTATTTT. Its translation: CASSSRDPNTDTQYF.

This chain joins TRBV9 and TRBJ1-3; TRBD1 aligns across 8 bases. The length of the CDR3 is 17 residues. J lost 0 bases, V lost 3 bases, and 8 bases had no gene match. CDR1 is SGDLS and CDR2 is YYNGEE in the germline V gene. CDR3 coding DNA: TGTGCCAGCAGCGCCCCCGGGACAGGCCGCTCTGGAAACACCATATATTTT. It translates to CASSAPGTGRSGNTIYF.

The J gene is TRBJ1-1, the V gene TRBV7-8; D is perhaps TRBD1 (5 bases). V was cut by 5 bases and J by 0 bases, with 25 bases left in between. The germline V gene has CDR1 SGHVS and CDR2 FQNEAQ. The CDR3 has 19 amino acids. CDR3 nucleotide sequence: TGTGCCAGCAGCCCAGATGCCCGGGAGAGGGGATTCCTGAACACTGAAGCTTTCTTT. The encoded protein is CASSPDARERGFLNTEAFF.

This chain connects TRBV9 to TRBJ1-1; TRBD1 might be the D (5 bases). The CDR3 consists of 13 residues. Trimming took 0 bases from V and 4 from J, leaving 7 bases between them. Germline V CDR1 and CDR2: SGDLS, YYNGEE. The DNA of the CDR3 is TGTGCCAGCAGCGTAGAGACAGCCACTGAAGCTTTCTTT. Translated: CASSVETATEAFF.

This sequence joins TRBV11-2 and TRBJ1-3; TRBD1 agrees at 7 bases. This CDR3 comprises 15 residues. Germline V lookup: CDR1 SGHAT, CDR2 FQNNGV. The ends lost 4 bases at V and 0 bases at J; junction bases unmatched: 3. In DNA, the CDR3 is TGTGCCAGCAGCTCCCAGGGGGGCTCTGGAAACACCATATATTTT. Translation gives CASSSQGGSGNTIYF.

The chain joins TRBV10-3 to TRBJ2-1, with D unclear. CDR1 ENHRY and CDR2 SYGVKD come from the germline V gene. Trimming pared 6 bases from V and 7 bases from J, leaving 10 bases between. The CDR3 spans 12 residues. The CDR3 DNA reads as TGTGCCATCAGAGACCTAAGAAATGAGCAGTTCTTC. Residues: CAIRDLRNEQFF.

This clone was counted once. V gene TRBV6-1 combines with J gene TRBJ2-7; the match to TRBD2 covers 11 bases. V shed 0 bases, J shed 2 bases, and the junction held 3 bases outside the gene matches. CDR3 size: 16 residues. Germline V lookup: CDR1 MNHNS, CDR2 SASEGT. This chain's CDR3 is CASSEASGGVTYEQYV. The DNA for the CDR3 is TGTGCCAGCAGTGAAGCTAGCGGGGGGGTAACCTACGAGCAGTACGTC.

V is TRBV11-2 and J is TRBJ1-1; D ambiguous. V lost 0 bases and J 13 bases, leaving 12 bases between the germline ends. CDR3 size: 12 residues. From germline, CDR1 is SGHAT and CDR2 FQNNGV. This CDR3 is CASSLEGGALFF. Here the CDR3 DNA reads TGTGCCAGCAGCTTAGAAGGAGGTGCCCTTTTCTTT.

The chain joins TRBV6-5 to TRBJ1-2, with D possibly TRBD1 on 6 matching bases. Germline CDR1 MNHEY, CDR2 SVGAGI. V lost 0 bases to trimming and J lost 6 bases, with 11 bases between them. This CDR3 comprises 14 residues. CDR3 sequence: CASSYSGGRNGYTF. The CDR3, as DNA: TGTGCCAGCAGTTACTCGGGGGGCCGTAATGGCTACACCTTC.

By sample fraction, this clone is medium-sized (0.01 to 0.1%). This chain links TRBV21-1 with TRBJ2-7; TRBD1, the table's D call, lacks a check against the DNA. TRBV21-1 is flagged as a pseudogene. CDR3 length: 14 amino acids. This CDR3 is CASSKGDSSYEQYV. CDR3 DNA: TGTGCCAGCAGCAAAGGAGACAGCTCCTACGAGCAGTACGTC.

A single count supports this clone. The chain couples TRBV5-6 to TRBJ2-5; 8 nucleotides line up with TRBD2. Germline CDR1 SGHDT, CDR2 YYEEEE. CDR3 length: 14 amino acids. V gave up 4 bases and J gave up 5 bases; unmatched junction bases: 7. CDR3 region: CASSISGAGETQYF. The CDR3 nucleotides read TGTGCCAGCAGCATTAGCGGGGCGGGTGAGACCCAGTACTTC.

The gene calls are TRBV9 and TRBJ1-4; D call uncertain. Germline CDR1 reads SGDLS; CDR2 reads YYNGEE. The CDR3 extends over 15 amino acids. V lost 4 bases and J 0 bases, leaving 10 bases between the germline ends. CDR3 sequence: CASSPQLTTNEKLFF. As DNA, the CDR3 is TGTGCCAGCAGCCCCCAACTGACAACTAATGAAAAACTGTTTTTT. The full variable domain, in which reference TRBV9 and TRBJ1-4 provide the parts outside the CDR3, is DSGVTQTPKHLITATGQRVTLRCSPRSGDLSVYWYQQSLDQGLQFLIQYYNGEERAKGNILERFSAQQFPDLHSELNLSSLELGDSALYFCASSPQLTTNEKLFFGSGTQLSVL.

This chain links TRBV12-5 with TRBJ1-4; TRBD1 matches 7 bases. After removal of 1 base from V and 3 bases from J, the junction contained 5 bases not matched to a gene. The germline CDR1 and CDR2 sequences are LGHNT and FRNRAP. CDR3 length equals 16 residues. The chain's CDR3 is CASGLDLGGSNEKLFF. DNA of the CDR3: TGTGCTAGTGGTTTGGACCTAGGGGGCTCTAATGAAAAACTGTTTTTT.

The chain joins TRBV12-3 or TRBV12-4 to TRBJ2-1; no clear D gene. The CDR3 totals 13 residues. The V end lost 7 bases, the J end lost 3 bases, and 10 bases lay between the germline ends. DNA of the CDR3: TGTGCCAGCACCGGAGCTATCTACAATGAGCAGTTCTTC. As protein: CASTGAIYNEQFF.

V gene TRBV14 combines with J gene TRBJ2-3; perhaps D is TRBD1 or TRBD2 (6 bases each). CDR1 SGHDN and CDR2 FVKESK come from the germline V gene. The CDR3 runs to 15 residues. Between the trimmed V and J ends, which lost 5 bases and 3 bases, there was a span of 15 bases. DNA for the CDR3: TGTGCCAGCAGCTCCGGGACACTAGCAACAGATACGCAGTATTTT. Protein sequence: CASSSGTLATDTQYF.

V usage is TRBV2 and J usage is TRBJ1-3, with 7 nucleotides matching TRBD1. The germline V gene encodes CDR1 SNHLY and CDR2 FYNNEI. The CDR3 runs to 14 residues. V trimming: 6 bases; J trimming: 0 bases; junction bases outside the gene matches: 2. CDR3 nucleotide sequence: TGTGCCAGCAGGGGGGACAGCTCTGGAAACACCATATATTTT. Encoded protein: CASRGDSSGNTIYF.

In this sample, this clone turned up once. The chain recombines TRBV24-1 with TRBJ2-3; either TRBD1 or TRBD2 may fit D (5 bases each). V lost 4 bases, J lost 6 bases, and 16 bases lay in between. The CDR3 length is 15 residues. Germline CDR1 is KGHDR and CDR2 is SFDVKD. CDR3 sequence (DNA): TGTGCCACCAGTGAGAGAGGGGCGCTTGGGGATACGCAGTATTTT. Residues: CATSERGALGDTQYF.

DNA of the CDR3: TGCGCCAGCAGAACCGGGACAGGGGGCGCAGTTTTGGACAAAAACATTCAGTACTTC. As protein: CASRTGTGGAVLDKNIQYF. The rearrangement links TRBV10-2 to TRBJ2-4, with 12 bases aligning to TRBD1. The germline V gene has CDR1 WSHSY and CDR2 SAAADI. The CDR3 consists of 19 residues. With 6 bases clipped from V and 3 bases from J, the junction kept 15 bases outside the gene matches.